The sequence of this T cell receptor (beta chain) was determined in a study of blood T cell repertoires in COVID-19. Looking at the study overall: Sources were T cells, B-cell-depleted T cells, or PBMCs; the material itself was cDNA or gDNA.

Germline CDR1 is SNHLY and CDR2 is FYNNEI. The CDR3 is made up of 16 amino acids. With 1 base removed from V and 5 bases from J, the gap between germline ends came to 17 bases. Researchers sorted participants into cohorts using their self-reported clinical history. Profiled with immunoSEQ multiplex PCR; TCRdb holds only in-frame clones, not every one. The table has some 48,000 clones, more than 75% seen once. This TCR was recovered from a woman aged 50 to 60 with acute COVID-19. The genes are TRBV2 and TRBJ2-5, with a weak D call TRBD1 (5 bases). The sample consisted of PBMCs or T cells enriched from blood (not recorded which). The CDR3 loop reads CASSEDAGMGMETQYF. The CDR3 DNA reads as TGTGCCAGCAGTGAAGATGCAGGGATGGGAATGGAGACCCAGTACTTC.